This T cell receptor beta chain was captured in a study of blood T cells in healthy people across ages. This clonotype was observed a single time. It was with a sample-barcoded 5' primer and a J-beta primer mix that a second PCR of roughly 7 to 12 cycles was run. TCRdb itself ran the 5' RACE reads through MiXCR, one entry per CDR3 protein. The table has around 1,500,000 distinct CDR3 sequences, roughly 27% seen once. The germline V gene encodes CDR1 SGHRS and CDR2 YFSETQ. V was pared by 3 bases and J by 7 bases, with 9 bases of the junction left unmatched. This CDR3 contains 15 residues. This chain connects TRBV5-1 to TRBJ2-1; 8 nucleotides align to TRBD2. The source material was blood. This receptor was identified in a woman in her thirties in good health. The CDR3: CASSSMPGGLNEQFF. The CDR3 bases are TGCGCCAGCAGCTCGATGCCGGGGGGGCTGAATGAGCAGTTCTTC.